The 2 T cell receptor beta chains given below trace back to one sample, sequenced in a study of Ad26.COV2.S vaccination and SARS-CoV-2 variants. Treatment meaning: around 19 received Ad26.COV2.S at low or high dose, single or two shots; roughly 5 received placebo; per-sample allocation not given. Following the first vaccine or placebo injection, samples were taken on day 63. Profiling relied on immunoSEQ multiplex PCR, and the TCRdb table lists in-frame clones only, not all of them. Of approximately 340,000 clones listed, 70% to 90% are singletons. The sequencing used peripheral blood, collected in a trial of Ad26.COV2.S vaccine versus placebo. The source is a person aged 18-65 years who received the Ad26.COV2.S COVID-19 vaccine or a placebo.

This chain joins TRBV29-1 and TRBJ2-4; 12 nucleotides align to TRBD1. Germline CDR1 SQVTM, CDR2 ANQGSEA. The V and J ends lost 6 bases and 10 bases, in that order; junction bases with no gene match: 10. The CDR3 has 14 amino acids. The CDR3 DNA follows: TGCAGCGTATCCTTAGGGACAGGGGGCGGGATTCAGTACTTC. Translation: CSVSLGTGGGIQYF.

V and J are TRBV5-6 and TRBJ1-5, with D unresolved. CDR1 and CDR2 (germline): SGHDT, YYEEEE. This CDR3 spans 14 amino acids. V was clipped by 0 bases and J by 8 bases, with 12 bases between them. CDR3 in DNA: TGTGCCAGCAGCTTGGCCAGTTTGAGGGAGCCCCAGCATTTT. Its protein product is CASSLASLREPQHF. Using reference TRBV5-6 and TRBJ1-5 for the parts outside the CDR3, the full variable domain is DAGVTQSPTHLIKTRGQQVTLRCSPKSGHDTVSWYQQALGQGPQFIFQYYEEEERQRGNFPDRFSGHQFPNYSSELNVNALLLGDSALYLCASSLASLREPQHFGDGTRLSIL.